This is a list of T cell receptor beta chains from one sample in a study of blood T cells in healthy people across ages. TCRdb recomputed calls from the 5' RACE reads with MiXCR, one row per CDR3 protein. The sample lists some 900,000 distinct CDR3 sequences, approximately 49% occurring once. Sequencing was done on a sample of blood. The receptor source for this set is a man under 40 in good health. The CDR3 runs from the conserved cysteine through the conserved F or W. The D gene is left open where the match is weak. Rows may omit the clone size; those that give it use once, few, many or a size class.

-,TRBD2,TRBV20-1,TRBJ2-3,TGCAGTGCTAGATCCCGGACTAGCGGGGGGTCTGATACGCAGTATTTT,CSARSRTSGGSDTQYF
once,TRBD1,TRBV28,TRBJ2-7,TGTGCCAGCAGTTTAACTCTGCCGACAGGGGGTGACGAGCAGTACTTC,CASSLTLPTGGDEQYF
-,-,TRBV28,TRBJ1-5,TGTGCCAGCAGTCGCAGTTCGGGGGCGAGCAATCAGCCCCAGCATTTT,CASSRSSGASNQPQHF
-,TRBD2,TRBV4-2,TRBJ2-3,TGTGCCAGCTGGGGAGGGACAGATACGCAGTATTTT,CASWGGTDTQYF
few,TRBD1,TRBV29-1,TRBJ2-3,TGCAGCGTGATCAGACAGGGAGACGAACTAAGTAGCACAGATACGCAGTATTTT,CSVIRQGDELSSTDTQYF
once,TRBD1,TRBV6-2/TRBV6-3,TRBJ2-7,TGTGCCAGCACCATCAGGGACAGGGTCTACGAGCAGTACTTC,CASTIRDRVYEQYF
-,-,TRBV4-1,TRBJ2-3,TGCGCCAGCAGCCAAGAACAGGGCAGCACAGATACGCAGTATTTT,CASSQEQGSTDTQYF
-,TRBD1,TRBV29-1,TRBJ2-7,TGCAGCGCGGGACAGGGTGGCCCCTACGAGCAGTACTTC,CSAGQGGPYEQYF
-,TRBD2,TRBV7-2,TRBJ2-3,TGTGCCAGCAGCCTCCAGCGGGGGGGTCCCGATACGCAGTATTTT,CASSLQRGGPDTQYF
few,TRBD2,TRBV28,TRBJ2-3,TGTGCCAGCAGTTTATTCCCAGCGGGGGGGATTGCAGATACGCAGTATTTT,CASSLFPAGGIADTQYF
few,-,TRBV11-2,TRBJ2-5,TGTGCCAGCAGCTGGGTTCATGCTTCATCAGCAGAGACCCAGTACTTC,CASSWVHASSAETQYF
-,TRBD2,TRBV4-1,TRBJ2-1,TGCGCCAGCAGCCCTGGGACTAGCGATCGGCGGAATGAGCAGTTCTTC,CASSPGTSDRRNEQFF
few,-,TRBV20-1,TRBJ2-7,TGCAGTGTGGGACACGAGCAGTACTTC,CSVGHEQYF
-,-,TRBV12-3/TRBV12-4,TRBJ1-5,TGTGCCAGCAGTTTAAATAGGGGGGGCAATCAGCCCCAGCATTTT,CASSLNRGGNQPQHF
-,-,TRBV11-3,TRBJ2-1,TGTGCCAGCAGCTTCAGTACAGAGAGTGGAAATGAGCAGTTCTTC,CASSFSTESGNEQFF
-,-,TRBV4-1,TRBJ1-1,TGCGCCAGCAGCCAAGAAGGTGGGCAGGGGCACACTGAAGCTTTCTTT,CASSQEGGQGHTEAFF
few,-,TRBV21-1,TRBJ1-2,TGTGCCAGCAGCTCCCGGCGACCAGGGCGAGTTGGCTACACCTTC,CASSSRRPGRVGYTF
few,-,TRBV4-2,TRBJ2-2,TGTGCCAGCAGACCCACAGGGATCACCGGGGAGCTGTTTTTT,CASRPTGITGELFF
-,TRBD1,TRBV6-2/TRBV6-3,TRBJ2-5,TGTGCCAGCAGTGGGACAGGGGGTCCCGAGACCCAGTACTTC,CASSGTGGPETQYF
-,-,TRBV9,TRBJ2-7,TGTGCCAGCAGCGTCACTTCGGGGGCTTATCCCTACGAGCAGTACTTC,CASSVTSGAYPYEQYF
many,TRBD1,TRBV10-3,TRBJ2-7,TGTGCCACCAGAGACAGGGACGAGCAGTACTTC,CATRDRDEQYF
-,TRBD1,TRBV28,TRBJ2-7,TGTGCCAGCAGCCGCTCCGGGACAGGGGATTACGAGCAGTACTTC,CASSRSGTGDYEQYF
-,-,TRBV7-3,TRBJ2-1,TGTGCCAGCAGCAACGACCCAAGGGGGTTGAGTGGGCAGTTCTTC,CASSNDPRGLSGQFF
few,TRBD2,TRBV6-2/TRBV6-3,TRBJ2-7,TGTGCCAGCAGTCCCTGGGGACTAGTCGGCGAGCAGTACTTC,CASSPWGLVGEQYF
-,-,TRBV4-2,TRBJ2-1,TGTGCCAGCAGCCACAGACGTGGGGGACTGCAAGACAATGAGCAGTTCTTC,CASSHRRGGLQDNEQFF
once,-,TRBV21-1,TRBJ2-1,TGTGCCAGCGGAGAGGGGGCTGACTTAGGATATGAGCAGTTCTTC,CASGEGADLGYEQFF
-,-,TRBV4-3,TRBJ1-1,TGCGCCAGCAGCCAAGATGTGAACACTGAAGCTTTCTTT,CASSQDVNTEAFF
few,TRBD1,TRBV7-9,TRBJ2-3,TGTGCCAGCAGCTCAGAAGGGGGCCAAAGCACAGATACGCAGTATTTT,CASSSEGGQSTDTQYF
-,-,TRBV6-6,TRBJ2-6,TGTGCCAGCGCCTCCCAAGGCGGCTCTGGGGCCAACGTCCTGACTTTC,CASASQGGSGANVLTF
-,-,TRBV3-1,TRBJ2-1,TGTGCCAGCAGCCAAGAGGGCAGGGCCCACAATGAGCAGTTCTTC,CASSQEGRAHNEQFF
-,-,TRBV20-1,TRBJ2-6,TGCAGTGCTAGAGTTGAGGGGCCCGGCTCTGGGGCCAACGTCCTGACTTTC,CSARVEGPGSGANVLTF
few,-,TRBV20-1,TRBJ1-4,TGCAGTGGTATGGGTGAAAATGAAAAACTGTTTTTT,CSGMGENEKLFF
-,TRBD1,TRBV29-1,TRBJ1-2,TGCAGCGTTGATGGGACAGCAACCTCCCGACCTTTCGCGACTTATGGCTACACCTTC,CSVDGTATSRPFATYGYTF
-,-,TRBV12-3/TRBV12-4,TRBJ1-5,TGTGCCAGCAGTCCCCGGACTGGATCCGGCAATCAGCCCCAGCATTTT,CASSPRTGSGNQPQHF
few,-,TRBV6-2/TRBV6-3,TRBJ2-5,TGTGCCAGCAGTTGGGATCTACAAGCCCAGTACTTC,CASSWDLQAQYF
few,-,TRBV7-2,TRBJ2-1,TGTGCCAGCAGCTTAAGCCAAGTTGAGCAGTTCTTC,CASSLSQVEQFF
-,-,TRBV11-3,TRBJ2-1,TGTGCCAGCAGCGTAGTTCGTGGGGACAATGAGCAGTTCTTC,CASSVVRGDNEQFF